This TCR beta chain was recorded in a study of shared clonotypes between healthy human individuals. Measured with immunoSEQ multiplex PCR; TCRdb has only the in-frame clones, and not every one. Among more than 1.2 million clones, 97% to 99% were seen once, and the ten largest hold approximately 0.4%. Points on this clone: Its specificity is unknown.

Trimming stripped 3 bases from V and 0 bases from J, with 10 bases between. CDR3 length: 14 amino acids. Germline-derived CDR1 and CDR2 are SGHNT and YYREEE (reference sequence). Study conclusions and caveats: Sampling covered blood only; tissue repertoires likely differ. Shared clonotypes across all four donors exceeded non-shared ones in generation probability. In several donors, around 5% of naive CD4 clonotypes appeared in common.

The sequenced material came from naive CD4+ T cells sorted from blood. Indicated subset: CD45RA+ positively selected. This receptor was taken from a man younger than 40 in good health. V is TRBV5-4 and J is TRBJ2-7; D is perhaps TRBD1 (5 bases). In DNA, the CDR3 is TGTGCCAGCAGCTCGACAGTCTCCTCCTACGAGCAGTACTTC. Translation: CASSSTVSSYEQYF.